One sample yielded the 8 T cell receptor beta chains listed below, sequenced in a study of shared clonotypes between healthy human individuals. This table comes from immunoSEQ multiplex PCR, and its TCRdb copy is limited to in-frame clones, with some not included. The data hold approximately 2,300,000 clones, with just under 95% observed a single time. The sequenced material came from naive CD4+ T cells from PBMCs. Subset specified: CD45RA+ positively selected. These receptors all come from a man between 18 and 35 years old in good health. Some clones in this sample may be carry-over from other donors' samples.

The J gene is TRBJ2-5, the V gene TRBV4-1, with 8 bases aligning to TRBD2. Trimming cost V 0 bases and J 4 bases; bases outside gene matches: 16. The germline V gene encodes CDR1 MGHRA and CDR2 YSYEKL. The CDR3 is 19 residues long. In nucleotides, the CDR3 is TGCGCCAGCAGCCAAGATGGGGCCTTTGCGGGACTAGTGGGAGAGACCCAGTACTTC. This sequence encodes CASSQDGAFAGLVGETQYF.

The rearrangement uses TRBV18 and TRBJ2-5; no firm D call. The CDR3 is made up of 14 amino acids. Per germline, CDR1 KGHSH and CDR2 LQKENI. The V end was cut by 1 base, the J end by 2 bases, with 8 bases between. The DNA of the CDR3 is TGTGCCAGCTCACCACTTAACGGGCAAGAGACCCAGTACTTC. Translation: CASSPLNGQETQYF.

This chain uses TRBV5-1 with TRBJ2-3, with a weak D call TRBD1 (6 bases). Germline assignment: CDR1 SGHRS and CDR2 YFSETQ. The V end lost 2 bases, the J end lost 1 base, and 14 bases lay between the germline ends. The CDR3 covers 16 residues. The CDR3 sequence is CASSLGGDPRTDTQYF. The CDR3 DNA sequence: TGCGCCAGCAGCTTAGGGGGAGACCCTCGCACAGATACGCAGTATTTT.

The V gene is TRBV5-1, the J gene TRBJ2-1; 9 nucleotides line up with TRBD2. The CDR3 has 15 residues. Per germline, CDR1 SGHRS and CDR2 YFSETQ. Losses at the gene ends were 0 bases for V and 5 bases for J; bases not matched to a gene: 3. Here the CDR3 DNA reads TGCGCCAGCAGCTTGGGAGGGACTAGCAACAATGAGCAGTTCTTC. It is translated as CASSLGGTSNNEQFF. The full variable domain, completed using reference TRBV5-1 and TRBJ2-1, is KAGVTQTPRYLIKTRGQQVTLSCSPISGHRSVSWYQQTPGQGLQFLFEYFSETQRNKGNFPGRFSGRQFSNSRSEMNVSTLELGDSALYLCASSLGGTSNNEQFFGPGTRLTVL.

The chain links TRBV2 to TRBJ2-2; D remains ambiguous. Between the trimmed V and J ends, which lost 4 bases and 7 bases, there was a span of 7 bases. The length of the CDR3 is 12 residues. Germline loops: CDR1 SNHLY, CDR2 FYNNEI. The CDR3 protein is CASSVWSGELFF. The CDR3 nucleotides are TGTGCCAGCAGTGTTTGGAGCGGGGAGCTGTTTTTT.

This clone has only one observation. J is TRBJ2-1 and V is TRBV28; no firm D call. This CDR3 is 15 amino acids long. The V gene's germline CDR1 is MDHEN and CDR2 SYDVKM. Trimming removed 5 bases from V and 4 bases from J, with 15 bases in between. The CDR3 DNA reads TGTGCCAGCAGTCCTTTAGGAGAGGATTACAATGAGCAGTTCTTC. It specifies CASSPLGEDYNEQFF.

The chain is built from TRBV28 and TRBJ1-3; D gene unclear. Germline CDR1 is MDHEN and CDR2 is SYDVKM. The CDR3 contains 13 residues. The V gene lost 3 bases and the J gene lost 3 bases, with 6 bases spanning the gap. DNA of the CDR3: TGTGCCAGCAGTTTTGGGGTTGGAAACACCATATATTTT. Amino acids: CASSFGVGNTIYF.

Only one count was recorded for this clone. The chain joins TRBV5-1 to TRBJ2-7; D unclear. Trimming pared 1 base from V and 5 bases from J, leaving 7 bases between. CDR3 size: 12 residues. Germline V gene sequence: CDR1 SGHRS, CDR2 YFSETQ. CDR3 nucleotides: TGCGCCAGCAGCTTGACGTCCCACGAGCAGTACTTC. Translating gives CASSLTSHEQYF.